The clone carrying this TCR beta chain appeared many times. The entry originates in a study of T cells in Graves' hyperthyroidism and ophthalmopathy. Regions amplified from RNA transcripts were the TCR beta CDR3 regions. The primer set for the first-round RT-PCR of the TCR CDR3 was HTBI. TCRdb reanalysed the multiplex PCR reads using MiXCR and keeps one entry per CDR3 protein. This sample yields some 270,000 distinct CDR3 sequences, of which around 15% are seen a single time; roughly 7.7% belongs to the top ten. Trimming shortened V by 3 bases and J by 6 bases, and 8 bases separated the two germline ends. The CDR3 is 12 residues long.

Material for sequencing was blood. This clonotype was obtained from a woman aged 40 to 55 with Graves' hyperthyroidism. The gene calls are TRBV12-3 or TRBV12-4 and TRBJ1-1; the D is unclear. The DNA of the CDR3 is TGTGCCAGCAGTTTGGAGGAATCTGAAGCTTTCTTT. Protein product: CASSLEESEAFF.